Included here is one T cell receptor (beta chain) sequence, with context. Original data processing: Researchers report that nucleated cell counts were estimated from reference gene primer amplification. Generated by immunoSEQ multiplex PCR, the TCRdb table keeps only in-frame clones and is missing some. That table gives V, J and clone size, and the DNA gave D and trimming. The table lists 150,000 or so clones, about four fifths of them singletons. The data stem from a study of blood T cell repertoires in COVID-19. Study background: Acute-phase and convalescent COVID-19 samples originated in the United States, Italy and Spain. PBMCs, B-cell-depleted T cells, or T cells provided the cDNA or gDNA that made up the material.

The sequence was collected from a man aged 65 to 85 who had recovered from COVID-19. Sequencing was done on a sample of peripheral blood.

For the CDR3, the DNA is TGTGCCAGCAGTTACCCCCAGGGCCCCTACGAGCAGTACTTC. This sequence encodes CASSYPQGPYEQYF. The rearrangement joins TRBV6-2 or TRBV6-3 to TRBJ2-7; tentative D call: TRBD1 (5 bases). V was clipped by 2 bases and J by 2 bases, with 10 bases between them. Germline lookup yields CDR1 MNHEY and CDR2 SVGEGT. This CDR3 has 14 residues.